These T cell receptor beta chains were read from a single sample in a study of CD8+CD57+ T cells in acquired aplastic anemia. MiXCR, applied by TCRdb to the reads, yields one record per CDR3 protein. Of some 170,000 distinct CDR3 sequences detected, around 63% appear once; the ten largest clones hold under 45%. Sequences were obtained from sorted CD4+, CD8+, or CD8+CD57+ T cells (not recorded which) from PBMCs. These receptor sequences come from a human donor with aplastic anemia. Both conserved end residues are part of each CDR3. A D gene is named only where the DNA matches it firmly. A clone size is listed for some rows: how often the clone was seen (once, few, many), or a class if it is expanded.

TGTGCCAGCAGCTCGGGTATATTGTTTGCCGAGCAGTACTTC	CASSSGILFAEQYF	TRBV28	-	TRBJ2-7	-
TGTGCCAGCAGTGCCCAGGGACGTGAAGCTTTCTTT	CASSAQGREAFF	TRBV6-6	-	TRBJ1-1	-
TGCAGTGCTCCTGGGACATGGGCCTTGGATTCCCAGATGGGCTACACCTTC	CSAPGTWALDSQMGYTF	TRBV20-1	-	TRBJ1-2	-
TGTGCCAGCAGCTTAGAGCCCCAGGTGAACACTGAAGCTTTCTTT	CASSLEPQVNTEAFF	TRBV7-2	-	TRBJ1-1	-
TGTGCCAGCGGAACGGGCTTCGGCTACACCTTC	CASGTGFGYTF	TRBV7-2	few	TRBJ1-2	-
TGTGCCAGCCAGTGGGGGTACGAGCAGTACTTC	CASQWGYEQYF	TRBV19	-	TRBJ2-7	-
TGTGCCAGCAGCCGTACCGCAATAGGGACAGGGGAGACCCAGTACTTC	CASSRTAIGTGETQYF	TRBV5-6	-	TRBJ2-5	TRBD1
TGTGCCAGCAGCGTAGGCGCGGGGGCGCGGCATGGCTACACCTTC	CASSVGAGARHGYTF	TRBV7-6	-	TRBJ1-2	-
TGTGCCAGCTGCTTAGGTCCCAGCTCCTACAATAAGCAGTTCTTC	CASCLGPSSYNKQFF	TRBV7-6	-	TRBJ2-1	-
TGCGCCAGCAGCATGTTCCCCTACCAGCAGTACTTC	CASSMFPYQQYF	TRBV10-2	-	TRBJ2-7	-
TGTGCCAGCAGCTTAGGGACAGGGTTTTCACCCCTCCACTTT	CASSLGTGFSPLHF	TRBV7-9	-	TRBJ1-6	TRBD1
TGTGCCAGCAGCTTAGAAGGGAGGCTCAGCTCCTACAATGAGCAGTTCTTC	CASSLEGRLSSYNEQFF	TRBV7-8	few	TRBJ2-1	-
TGTGCCTCCCCGGGTCGGAAGACCGCCGGCTACACCTTC	CASPGRKTAGYTF	TRBV2	-	TRBJ1-2	-
TGTGCCACCAAAACGCGGGCAGCAACTAATGAAAAACTGTTTTTT	CATKTRAATNEKLFF	TRBV2	few	TRBJ1-4	-
TGTGCCAGCAGCGTAGGGCCGGGACAGAGGAACTATGGCTACACCTTC	CASSVGPGQRNYGYTF	TRBV9	-	TRBJ1-2	TRBD1
TGTGCCAGCTGTTCCTTCAGGGAGAATGGTAAGCCCCAGCATTTT	CASCSFRENGKPQHF	TRBV12-3/TRBV12-4	once	TRBJ1-5	-
TGTGCCAGCAGCGACCGGGCAGGCCTTGGAGCTTTCTTT	CASSDRAGLGAFF	TRBV7-9	once	TRBJ1-1	-
TGCGCCAGCAGCCAGCCACAGGGGGGCAGTGAAAAACTGTTTTTT	CASSQPQGGSEKLFF	TRBV4-1	-	TRBJ1-4	TRBD1
TGCAGCGTTGTGTTACTGGCCGGAAACACCATATATTTT	CSVVLLAGNTIYF	TRBV29-1	-	TRBJ1-3	-
TGTGCCAGCAGCCACCGCCCAAGGACAGGGTTGAAGTTCTGTAATGGCTACGAGCAGTACTTC	CASSHRPRTGLKFCNGYEQYF	TRBV9	-	TRBJ2-7	TRBD1
TGTGCCAGTAGTCCGGAACTAGCGGGGGGGCCGGACATTCAGTACTTC	CASSPELAGGPDIQYF	TRBV19	many	TRBJ2-4	TRBD2
TGTGCCATCAGTAACGGGGGGGATGGAAAACTGTTTTTT	CAISNGGDGKLFF	TRBV10-3	once	TRBJ1-4	-
TGTGCCAGCAGTGGGGGACATACCCCCGGCTACACCTTC	CASSGGHTPGYTF	TRBV25-1	many	TRBJ1-2	-
TGTGCCAGCAGTTCTGGGACCTTATTATCCGAGCAGTACTTC	CASSSGTLLSEQYF	TRBV2	few	TRBJ2-7	-
TGCAGTGCTAACACCGTGGGACAGGGGAGGTCTGAAGCTTTCTTT	CSANTVGQGRSEAFF	TRBV20-1	-	TRBJ1-1	TRBD1
TGTGCCAGCAGCGTAGCTACCGGGGAGCTGTTTTTT	CASSVATGELFF	TRBV9	-	TRBJ2-2	-
TGTGCCATCGGAGGCGGACAGGGGAAAGCTTTCTTT	CAIGGGQGKAFF	TRBV10-3	few	TRBJ1-1	TRBD1
TGTGCCAGCAGTTCCGTGGCCGGGACCTACCTTGGCAATGAGCAGTTCTTC	CASSSVAGTYLGNEQFF	TRBV27	many	TRBJ2-1	-
TGTGCCAGTAAGAGGGGAGACACAGATACGCAGTATTTT	CASKRGDTDTQYF	TRBV19	-	TRBJ2-3	-
TGTGCCACCAGCAGAGAGCGTCGGCAGGGAGGCAATCAGCCCCAGCATTTT	CATSRERRQGGNQPQHF	TRBV15	-	TRBJ1-5	-
TGTGCCAGCAGCGTAGATGGACAGGGGGGAACCTTC	CASSVDGQGGTF	TRBV9	many	TRBJ1-2	TRBD1
TGTGCCATCAGTGAGGGCAGGGACAGCCCGAACACCGGGGAGCTGTTTTTT	CAISEGRDSPNTGELFF	TRBV10-3	-	TRBJ2-2	TRBD1
TGCAGTGCCTCAGGGGGCCAGGGCTACACCTTC	CSASGGQGYTF	TRBV20-1	-	TRBJ1-2	TRBD1
TGTGCCAGCGATTTAGCGGGGGTCCTCTCTGGGGCCAACGTCCTGACTTTC	CASDLAGVLSGANVLTF	TRBV12-3/TRBV12-4	-	TRBJ2-6	TRBD2
TGCAGCGTAGACTTTGGGGAGGATCCTTCCTACGAGCAGTACTTC	CSVDFGEDPSYEQYF	TRBV29-1	-	TRBJ2-7	-
TGTGCCAGGGCTTTTGGGCAGGTGAACACCGGGGAGCTGTTTTTT	CARAFGQVNTGELFF	TRBV7-9	once	TRBJ2-2	-
TGTGCCAGCAGTGAAGGGCTCGACTGGTCCTACGAGCAGTACTTC	CASSEGLDWSYEQYF	TRBV2	few	TRBJ2-7	-
TGCGCCAGCAGTGACTCCGGACTAGCCTCCTACGAGCAGTACTTC	CASSDSGLASYEQYF	TRBV10-2	-	TRBJ2-7	TRBD2
TGTGCCAGCAGCCTTCAAGGGCGTTTGGGCTACGAGCAGTACTTC	CASSLQGRLGYEQYF	TRBV14	-	TRBJ2-7	-
TGTGCCAGCAGTGGGACAGGGGGCTCTGGGGCCAACGTCCTGACTTTC	CASSGTGGSGANVLTF	TRBV6-4	once	TRBJ2-6	TRBD1
TGTGCCAGCAGCTTAGTTGGTAGGGCAGATACGCAGTATTTT	CASSLVGRADTQYF	TRBV7-3	-	TRBJ2-3	-
TGTGCCAGCACCCCGCAGGGGAGTACCACTGAAGCTTTCTTT	CASTPQGSTTEAFF	TRBV12-3/TRBV12-4	many	TRBJ1-1	-
TGTGCCACCAGTGATTTCCGGACTAGCCTAGAGACCCAGTACTTC	CATSDFRTSLETQYF	TRBV24-1	-	TRBJ2-5	TRBD2
TGTGCCACCAGCAGAGATGCAACAGGGAGGGGAGAGGCCCAGTACTTC	CATSRDATGRGEAQYF	TRBV15	-	TRBJ2-5	-
TGCAGCGTTAGGACAGACTTTTACGAGCAGTACTTC	CSVRTDFYEQYF	TRBV29-1	once	TRBJ2-7	-
TGTGCCAGCAGCTTAAACGAAGGGGGACAGGGGGGCGAGCAGTACTTC	CASSLNEGGQGGEQYF	TRBV7-2	-	TRBJ2-7	TRBD1
TGTGCCAGCAGCCAAGATTTTCAGCGGACAAACACCGGGGAGCTGTTTTTT	CASSQDFQRTNTGELFF	TRBV3-1	few	TRBJ2-2	-
TGTGCCAGCAGTTCGATTAACCTCAAATACGAGCAGTACTTC	CASSSINLKYEQYF	TRBV27	-	TRBJ2-7	-
TGTGCCAGCAGCGTGACAGGGGGCAAGACCCAGTACTTC	CASSVTGGKTQYF	TRBV5-4	once	TRBJ2-5	TRBD1
TGTGCCAGCAGCCCGCAAGGGGCGGCGGGGTACTTC	CASSPQGAAGYF	TRBV11-2	-	TRBJ2-7	-
TGTGCCAGTAGTATAGTTCTGGGGGGGGGCTCTGATCAGCCCCAGCATTTT	CASSIVLGGGSDQPQHF	TRBV19	-	TRBJ1-5	-
TGTGCCAGCAGCTATTGGCAGCTGCGGGAGACCCAGTACTTC	CASSYWQLRETQYF	TRBV7-8	few	TRBJ2-5	-
TGTGCCAGTAGTTTGCTGAACTATGGCTACACCTTC	CASSLLNYGYTF	TRBV19	-	TRBJ1-2	-
TGCAGTGCTAACGGGGACGGCAATCAGCCCCAGCATTTT	CSANGDGNQPQHF	TRBV20-1	-	TRBJ1-5	-
TGTGCCACCAGTGATTTGCCAGCGGGGGGGCGAACCGGGGAGCTGTTTTTT	CATSDLPAGGRTGELFF	TRBV24-1	many	TRBJ2-2	TRBD2
TGTGCCAGCAGCTTAACGGCGGCCGAGGAGTCCGGGGAGCTGTTTTTT	CASSLTAAEESGELFF	TRBV7-3	few	TRBJ2-2	-
TGCAGCGGGGATCCGGGACAGGGCGGTGGCTGCATCTTC	CSGDPGQGGGCIF	TRBV29-1	-	TRBJ1-2	TRBD1
TGTGCCAGCAGTTTTAAGCTGGGTAGCGAGCAGTACTTC	CASSFKLGSEQYF	TRBV2	-	TRBJ2-7	-
TGTGCCAGCAGGAAAATCGCAGGGAGGGGTGGCTACACCTTC	CASRKIAGRGGYTF	TRBV7-2	-	TRBJ1-2	-
TGTGCCAGCAGCCCTTTGTCGGGAGGGGGGACAGATACGCAGTATTTT	CASSPLSGGGTDTQYF	TRBV9	-	TRBJ2-3	TRBD2